The clone carrying this T cell receptor (beta chain) has a handful of counts. The data stem from a study of identical twins. Using its own MiXCR run on the 5' RACE reads, TCRdb lists one record per CDR3 protein. The sample includes approximately 620,000 distinct CDR3 sequences, around 8.6% seen only once; the top ten take approximately 0.96%. CDR1 and CDR2 (germline): SEHNR, FQNEAQ (reference sequence). V lost 5 bases and J lost 4; bases outside the gene matches: 14. This CDR3 comprises 17 residues. The sample was also linked to a second study, of yellow fever vaccine responses in identical twins. That paper notes: Reportedly, the T cell response mounted by twins to vaccine seemed partly convergent, partly personalized.

Source material: PBMCs. The TCR comes from a woman younger than 30 in good health. The chain is built from TRBV7-9 and TRBJ2-7; 10 positions match TRBD2. The CDR3 nucleotides are TGTGCCAGCAGCCCGGGCCCCCCAGCGGGGGGGCCTTACGAGCAGTACTTC. The encoded protein is CASSPGPPAGGPYEQYF. Full variable domain (remainder filled in from reference TRBV7-9 and TRBJ2-7): DTGVSQNPRHKITKRGQNVTFRCDPISEHNRLYWYRQTLGQGPEFLTYFQNEAQLEKSRLLSDRFSAERPKGSFSTLEIQRTEQGDSAMYLCASSPGPPAGGPYEQYFGPGTRLTVT.